The TCR beta chain described here comes from a study of blood T cell repertoires in COVID-19. The CDR3 runs 15 residues. Germline assignment: CDR1 MNHEY and CDR2 SVGAGI. V was shortened by 0 bases and J by 6 bases, with 12 bases between the two germline ends. In the authors' workflow: Using reference gene primer amplification, nucleated cell counts were estimated. TCRdb's copy holds only in-frame clones and misses some; the assay was immunoSEQ multiplex PCR. V, J and clone size were drawn from that table, and D and trimming were deduced from the DNA. The sample carries 40,000 to 45,000 clones, 85% to 95% recorded once.

The V call is TRBV6-5, the J call TRBJ1-5; the D is unclear. The receptor was isolated from a human donor in a cohort sampled during active COVID-19. The material sequenced was peripheral blood. The CDR3: CASSYSIRGSQPQHF. The CDR3 nucleotides are TGTGCCAGCAGTTACTCGATTCGGGGTAGTCAGCCCCAGCATTTT.